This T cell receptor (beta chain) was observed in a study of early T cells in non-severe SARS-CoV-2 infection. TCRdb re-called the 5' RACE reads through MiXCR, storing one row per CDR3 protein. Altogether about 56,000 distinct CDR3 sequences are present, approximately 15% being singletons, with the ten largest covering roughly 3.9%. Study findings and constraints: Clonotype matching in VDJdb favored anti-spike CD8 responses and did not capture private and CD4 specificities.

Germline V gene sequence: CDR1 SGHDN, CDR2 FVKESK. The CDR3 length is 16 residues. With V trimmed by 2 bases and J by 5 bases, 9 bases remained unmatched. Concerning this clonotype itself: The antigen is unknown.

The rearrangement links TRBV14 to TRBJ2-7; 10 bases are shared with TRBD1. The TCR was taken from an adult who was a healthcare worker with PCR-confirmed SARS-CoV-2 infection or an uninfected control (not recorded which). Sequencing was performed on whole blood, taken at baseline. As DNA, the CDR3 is TGTGCCAGCAGCCAACCTTTGGGACAGGGGAAAGACGAGCAGTACTTC. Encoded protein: CASSQPLGQGKDEQYF.